The subject of this entry is one T cell receptor (beta chain). This record belongs to a study of blood T cell repertoires in COVID-19. Some clones are missing from TCRdb's copy, which holds only in-frame ones; the method was immunoSEQ multiplex PCR. In the table there are about 240,000 clones, roughly 81% of which are singletons. In germline, CDR1 is LNHDA, CDR2 SQIVND (reference sequence). After removal of 6 bases from V and 6 bases from J, the junction contained 6 bases not matched to a gene. This CDR3 contains 14 residues. The source material was peripheral blood. V usage is TRBV19 and J usage is TRBJ2-1, with 9 nucleotides matching TRBD1. The origin of this receptor is a man aged 50-60 years with acute or convalescent COVID-19. CDR3 sequence: CASSPGQGSNEQFF. The CDR3 nucleotides are TGTGCCAGTAGCCCGGGACAGGGTTCCAATGAGCAGTTCTTC.